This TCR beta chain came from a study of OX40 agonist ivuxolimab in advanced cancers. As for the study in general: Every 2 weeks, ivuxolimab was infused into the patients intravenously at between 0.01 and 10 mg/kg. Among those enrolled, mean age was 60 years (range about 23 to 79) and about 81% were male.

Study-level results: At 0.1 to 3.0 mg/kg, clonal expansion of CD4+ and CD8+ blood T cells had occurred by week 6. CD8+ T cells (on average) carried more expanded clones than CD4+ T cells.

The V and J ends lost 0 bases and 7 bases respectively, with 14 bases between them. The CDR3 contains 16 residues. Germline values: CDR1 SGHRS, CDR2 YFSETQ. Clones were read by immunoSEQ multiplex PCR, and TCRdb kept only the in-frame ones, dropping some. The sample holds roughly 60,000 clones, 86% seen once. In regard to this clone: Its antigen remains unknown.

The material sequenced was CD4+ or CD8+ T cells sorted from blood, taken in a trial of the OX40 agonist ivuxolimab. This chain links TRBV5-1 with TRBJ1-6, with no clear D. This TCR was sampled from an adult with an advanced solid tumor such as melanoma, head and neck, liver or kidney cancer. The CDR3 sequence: CASSLGTDPGNSPLHF. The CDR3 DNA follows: TGCGCCAGCAGCTTGGGGACGGATCCCGGGAATTCACCCCTCCACTTT.